Listed below are T cell receptor beta chains from one sample, sequenced in a study of blood T cell repertoires in COVID-19. Only in-frame clones appear in the TCRdb table, and some are missing; sequencing was by immunoSEQ multiplex PCR. The sample has 87,000 or so clones; about 86% are singletons. Material for sequencing was peripheral blood. These receptors came from an elderly woman in a cohort sampled during active or convalescent COVID-19. Both conserved end residues are part of each CDR3. The D gene is left open where the match is weak. Clone size, where shown, is once, few, many, or a class for clones that have expanded.

abundance,v_gene,j_gene,len,d_gene,CDR3nt,CDR3aa
.,TRBV2,TRBJ1-5,15,.,TGTGCCAGCAAATCCCCGGACAGCCCCAATCAGCCCCAGCATTTT,CASKSPDSPNQPQHF
.,TRBV11-2,TRBJ1-2,14,TRBD1,TGTGCCAGCAGGGCCGGGACAGGGAACTATGGCTACACCTTC,CASRAGTGNYGYTF
.,TRBV28,TRBJ1-1,14,TRBD1,TGTGCCAGCAGTCTCTTACAGGGGGCGCAGGAAGCTTTCTTT,CASSLLQGAQEAFF
.,TRBV29-1,TRBJ1-2,13,.,TGCAGCGTAAATAAAATGGACAGCTATGGCTACACCTTC,CSVNKMDSYGYTF
.,TRBV10-3,TRBJ1-1,13,TRBD1,TGTGCCATCAGGGAACAGGGGGGCACTGAAGCTTTCTTT,CAIREQGGTEAFF
.,TRBV29-1,TRBJ1-2,12,.,TGCAGCGTTCCAGGGAGGAACTATGGCTACACCTTC,CSVPGRNYGYTF
.,TRBV14,TRBJ1-2,15,TRBD1,TGTGCCAGCACCTCATCCTTGACAGGGGACTATGGCTACACCTTC,CASTSSLTGDYGYTF
.,TRBV4-2,TRBJ2-1,18,TRBD2,TGTGCCAGCAACACATACGGGCGGGAGACTTCCTCCTACAATGAGCAGTTCTTC,CASNTYGRETSSYNEQFF
.,TRBV9,TRBJ1-6,15,TRBD1,TGTGCCAGCAGCGGAACCGGGACAGTTAATTCACCCCTCCACTTT,CASSGTGTVNSPLHF
.,TRBV5-1,TRBJ1-5,14,TRBD1,TGCGCCAGCAGCCCCGGGACAGTCAATCAGCCCCAGCATTTT,CASSPGTVNQPQHF
.,TRBV19,TRBJ1-1,14,TRBD1,TGTGCCAGTACCAGGACAGGGCTGAACACTGAAGCTTTCTTT,CASTRTGLNTEAFF
.,TRBV5-1,TRBJ2-3,15,TRBD1,TGCGCCAGCACTTCTCGGGGACAGGTCACAGATACGCAGTATTTT,CASTSRGQVTDTQYF
.,TRBV5-4,TRBJ1-2,16,.,TGTGCCAGCAGTCGGGGGGCCGAGTCGGGGGCGTATGGCTACACCTTC,CASSRGAESGAYGYTF
.,TRBV30,TRBJ2-1,15,TRBD2,TGTGCCTGGAGCGCGGGACTAGCGGGAGTCAATGAGCAGTTCTTC,CAWSAGLAGVNEQFF
.,TRBV11-2,TRBJ2-1,14,TRBD2,TGTGCCAGCAGGATTAGCGGGGGGTTATATGAGCAGTTCTTC,CASRISGGLYEQFF
.,TRBV7-9,TRBJ2-1,17,.,TGTGCCAGCAGCCCATCCGGCGGGCCAATTAGGTACAATGAGCAGTTCTTC,CASSPSGGPIRYNEQFF
.,TRBV5-1,TRBJ2-2,14,TRBD1,TGCGCCAGCCGGGACAGGGGGAACACCGGGGAGCTGTTTTTT,CASRDRGNTGELFF
few,TRBV5-1,TRBJ1-2,16,TRBD1,TGCGCCAGCAGCGCAGGACAGGGTTATCTGTCCGGCGGCTACACCTTC,CASSAGQGYLSGGYTF
.,TRBV6-5,TRBJ1-2,13,TRBD1,TGTGCCAGCAGCTACGGACAGGAGGGAGGCTACACCTTC,CASSYGQEGGYTF
.,TRBV19,TRBJ1-1,17,.,TGTGCCAGTAGTATTGGGGTCCTCGACAGGATGAACACTGAAGCTTTCTTT,CASSIGVLDRMNTEAFF
.,TRBV19,TRBJ1-2,17,TRBD1,TGTGCCAGTAGTTCTGCCCGGGACAGGAGTTACTACTATGGCTACACCTTC,CASSSARDRSYYYGYTF
.,TRBV2,TRBJ1-1,14,TRBD1,TGTGCCAGCAGACCCCGAACAGGGGGCACTGAAGCTTTCTTT,CASRPRTGGTEAFF
.,TRBV2,TRBJ1-6,17,TRBD1,TGTGCCAGCAGTGTCGGACAGGAGAGCTCCTATAATTCACCCCTCCACTTT,CASSVGQESSYNSPLHF
.,TRBV9,TRBJ1-1,15,TRBD1,TGTGCCAGCAGCGGTCAGACAGGGGGGAACACTGAAGCTTTCTTT,CASSGQTGGNTEAFF
.,TRBV5-4,TRBJ2-7,14,.,TGTGCCAGCAGCATCAAGGGGCTTTCCTACGAGCAGTACTTC,CASSIKGLSYEQYF
.,TRBV5-1,TRBJ2-7,12,TRBD1,TGCGCCAGCAGCTCACAGGGGCCCGAGCAGTACTTC,CASSSQGPEQYF
.,TRBV24-1,TRBJ1-2,13,.,TGTGCCACCAGTGAAGGGGAGGGGTATGGCTACACCTTC,CATSEGEGYGYTF
.,TRBV11-2,TRBJ2-7,12,.,TGTGCCAGCAGTACCACAACCTACGAGCAGTACTTC,CASSTTTYEQYF
.,TRBV14,TRBJ1-6,15,TRBD1,TGTGCCAGCAGTCAAGGAGCAGGGGGAGGTTCACCCCTCCACTTT,CASSQGAGGGSPLHF
.,TRBV9,TRBJ2-1,15,TRBD2,TGTGCCAGCAGCGTTAGCGGGCCATCCTACAATGAGCAGTTCTTC,CASSVSGPSYNEQFF
.,TRBV5-1,TRBJ1-1,15,.,TGCGCCAGCAGCGAGGCCAGCCGCTCGAACACTGAAGCTTTCTTT,CASSEASRSNTEAFF
.,TRBV7-9,TRBJ2-2,16,TRBD1,TGTGCCAGCAGCCCTCGACAGGGAGCTAACACCGGGGAGCTGTTTTTT,CASSPRQGANTGELFF
many,TRBV21-1,TRBJ1-1,13,.,TGTGCCAGCAGCAAGGCAATTACAGGGAAAGCTTTCTTT,CASSKAITGKAFF
few,TRBV2,TRBJ2-1,13,TRBD2,TGTGCCAGCACTAGCGGGAGTATTAATGAGCAGTTCTTC,CASTSGSINEQFF
.,TRBV6-5,TRBJ2-3,13,.,TGTGCCAGCGGGGGCTGGGGGCGGGATACGCAGTATTTT,CASGGWGRDTQYF